The T cell receptor beta chain under discussion was sequenced for a study of blood T cell repertoires in COVID-19. Overall study context: Sites in the United States, Italy and Spain provided acute and convalescent COVID-19 samples. Sample material is recorded as cDNA or gDNA derived from T cells, B-cell-depleted T cells, or PBMCs.

J gave up 4 bases and V 6 bases, and 6 bases lay outside the gene matches. The germline CDR1 and CDR2 sequences are MDHEN and SYDVKM. The CDR3 contains 15 residues. Under the authors' procedure: It was from reference gene primer amplification that nucleated cell counts were estimated. The repertoire was sequenced with immunoSEQ multiplex PCR; TCRdb's copy has only in-frame clones and lacks some. V, J and clone size were drawn from that table, and D and trimming were deduced from the DNA. Of around 150,000 clones listed, approximately 78% are singletons. This receptor was obtained from a man in his sixties who had recovered from COVID-19. Sequencing input: peripheral blood. This chain connects TRBV28 to TRBJ2-1; 10 bases fit TRBD2. The CDR3 sequence is CASSPTSGVYNEQFF. CDR3 sequence (DNA): TGTGCCAGCAGCCCCACTAGCGGGGTTTACAATGAGCAGTTCTTC. The full variable domain, its missing parts supplied by reference TRBV28 and TRBJ2-1, is DVKVTQSSRYLVKRTGEKVFLECVQDMDHENMFWYRQDPGLGLRLIYFSYDVKMKEKGDIPEGYSVSREKKERFSLILESASTNQTSMYLCASSPTSGVYNEQFFGPGTRLTVL.